These 8 T cell receptor beta chains were all obtained from the same sample, sequenced in a study of T cells in Graves' hyperthyroidism and ophthalmopathy. Template material for amplifying TCR beta CDR3 regions consisted of RNA transcripts. With the HTBI primer set, the TCR CDR3 went through a first round of RT-PCR. TCRdb reanalysed the multiplex PCR reads using MiXCR and keeps one entry per CDR3 protein. The sample holds approximately 400,000 distinct CDR3 sequences, about 14% seen once. The sample comprised blood. These receptors originate from a man aged 25 to 45 with Graves' hyperthyroidism that later progressed to Graves' ophthalmopathy.

This clonotype was detected many times. The CDR3 loop reads CASRTSGDTDTQYF. CDR3 in DNA: TGCGCCAGCAGAACTAGCGGGGACACAGATACGCAGTATTTT. V is TRBV5-1 and J is TRBJ2-3, with 10 nucleotides matching TRBD2. Germline trimming cut 5 bases from V and 2 bases from J; bases unmatched to any gene: 2. The CDR3 length is 14 residues. Germline V gene data show CDR1 as SGHRS and CDR2 as YFSETQ.

The rearrangement links TRBV6-2 or TRBV6-3 to TRBJ1-3; D is unresolved. Trimming removed 6 bases from V and 2 bases from J, with 17 bases in between. Germline V gene data show CDR1 as MNHEY and CDR2 as SVGEGT. This CDR3 contains 16 residues. CDR3 loop: CASRVDVMETGNTIYF. The CDR3 DNA reads TGTGCCAGCAGAGTGGACGTCATGGAAACTGGAAACACCATATATTTT.

This clonotype was seen ten or more times. This rearrangement joins TRBV6-5 to TRBJ1-1; no clear D. V lost 0 bases and J lost 1, with 6 bases in between. The CDR3 extends over 14 amino acids. Germline lookup yields CDR1 MNHEY and CDR2 SVGAGI. The CDR3 nucleotides read TGTGCCAGCAGTTACTCAAACGGGAACACTGAAGCTTTCTTT. Translated, it gives CASSYSNGNTEAFF.

This clonotype was detected many times. The chain links TRBV2 to TRBJ2-3; the match to TRBD2 covers 8 bases. The CDR3 has 16 residues. Per germline, CDR1 SNHLY and CDR2 FYNNEI. V gave up 0 bases and J gave up 3 bases; unmatched junction bases: 5. The chain's CDR3 is CASSEALSGATDTQYF. The CDR3 region has the DNA TGTGCCAGCAGTGAAGCGCTTAGCGGGGCTACAGATACGCAGTATTTT.

The chain is built from TRBV11-2 and TRBJ1-6; the match to TRBD1 covers 9 bases. This CDR3 has 15 residues. The J segment lost 8 bases and the V segment lost 2 bases, leaving 4 bases of the junction unmatched. Germline CDR1 SGHAT, CDR2 FQNNGV. The CDR3 coding sequence is TGTGCCAGCAGCTTACTGGGACAGGGAGATTCACCCCTCCACTTT. Translating it yields CASSLLGQGDSPLHF.

The V gene is TRBV29-1, the J gene TRBJ2-7, with D unresolved. The CDR3 extends over 11 amino acids. Germline V gene data show CDR1 as SQVTM and CDR2 as ANQGSEA. Trimming took off 2 bases at V and 6 bases at J, with 8 bases between the two ends. The DNA for the CDR3 is TGCAGCGTTGAATGGGCACTCGAGCAGTACTTC. Translated: CSVEWALEQYF.

The table lists this clonotype with a few counts. The chain has TRBV4-2 and TRBJ2-1; D gene unclear. The V end lost 3 bases, the J end lost 6 bases, and 18 bases lay between the germline ends. The CDR3 sequence is 16 residues long. Germline V CDR1 and CDR2: LGHNA, YNFKEQ. CDR3 protein: CASSQGFDGMANEQFF. CDR3 in DNA: TGTGCCAGCAGCCAGGGGTTCGACGGTATGGCCAATGAGCAGTTCTTC.

This clonotype was counted many times. V usage is TRBV3-1 and J usage is TRBJ1-1, with D tentatively TRBD1 (5 bases). Germline values: CDR1 LGHDT, CDR2 YNNKEL (reference sequence). CDR3 length equals 15 residues. V gave up 1 base and J gave up 5 bases, with 14 bases separating them. The CDR3: CASSQGVAGRTEAFF. The CDR3, as DNA: TGTGCCAGCAGCCAAGGGGTGGCAGGGAGGACTGAAGCTTTCTTT.